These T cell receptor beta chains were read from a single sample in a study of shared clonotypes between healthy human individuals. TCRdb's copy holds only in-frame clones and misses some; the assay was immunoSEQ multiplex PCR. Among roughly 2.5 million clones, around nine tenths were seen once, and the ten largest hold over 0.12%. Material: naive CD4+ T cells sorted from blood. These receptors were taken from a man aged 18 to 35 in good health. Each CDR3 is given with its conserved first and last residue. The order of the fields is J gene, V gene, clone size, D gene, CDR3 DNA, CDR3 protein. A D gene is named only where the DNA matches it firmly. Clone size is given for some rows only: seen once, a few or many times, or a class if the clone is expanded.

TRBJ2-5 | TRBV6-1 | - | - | TGTGCCAGCAGTGACGGAGGATTTGGCCAAGAGACCCAGTACTTC | CASSDGGFGQETQYF
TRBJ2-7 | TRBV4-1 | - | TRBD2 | TGCGCCAGCAGCCAAGGGCTAGCGGGGGGGTACGAGCAGTACTTC | CASSQGLAGGYEQYF
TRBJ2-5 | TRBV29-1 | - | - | TGCAGCGTCGCCCGCCGAGGGGACCAAGAGACCCAGTACTTC | CSVARRGDQETQYF
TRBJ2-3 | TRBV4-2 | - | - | TGTGCCAGCAGCCAACTGTTTCTGGGGACCCCCGCAGATACGCAGTATTTT | CASSQLFLGTPADTQYF
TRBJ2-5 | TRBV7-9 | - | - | TGTGCCAGCAGCTTAAACTTCGGGATCCGAGAGACCCAGTACTTC | CASSLNFGIRETQYF
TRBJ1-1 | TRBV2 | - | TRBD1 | TGTGCCAGCAGAAAACATACAGGGGCTGAAGCTTTCTTT | CASRKHTGAEAFF
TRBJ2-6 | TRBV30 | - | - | TGTGCCTGGAGTACTGGCTCTGGGGCCAACGTCCTGACTTTC | CAWSTGSGANVLTF
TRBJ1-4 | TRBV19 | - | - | TGTGCCAGTACGACGACTCCTAATGAAAAACTGTTTTTT | CASTTTPNEKLFF
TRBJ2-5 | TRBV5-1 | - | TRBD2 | TGCGCCAGCAGCTCCTCTAGCGGGGGGGCCAGGGAGACCCAGTACTTC | CASSSSSGGARETQYF
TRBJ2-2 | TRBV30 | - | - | TGTGCCTGGAGTGAACCCGGGGAGCTGTTTTTT | CAWSEPGELFF
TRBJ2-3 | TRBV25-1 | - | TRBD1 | TGTGCCAGCAGTGCCGAGGGACAGGGCAGACTCACAGATACGCAGTATTTT | CASSAEGQGRLTDTQYF
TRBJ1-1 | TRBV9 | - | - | TGTGCCAGCAGCTCTCCGGGTGGGGGGGCCATGAACACTGAAGCTTTCTTT | CASSSPGGGAMNTEAFF
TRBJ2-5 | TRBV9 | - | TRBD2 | TGTGCCAGCAGCCCCCTTTGGACTAGCGGGACTCTCGAAGAGACCCAGTACTTC | CASSPLWTSGTLEETQYF
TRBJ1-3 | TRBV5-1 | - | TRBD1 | TGCGCCAGCAGCAACTGGGGACAGAGCTCTGGAAACACCATATATTTT | CASSNWGQSSGNTIYF
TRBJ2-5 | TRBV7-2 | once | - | TGTGCCAGCAGCTTAGGGTTAGTAACAGAGACCCAGTACTTC | CASSLGLVTETQYF
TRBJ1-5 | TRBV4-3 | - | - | TGCGCCAGCAGCCAAGAACAGAATCAGCCCCAGCATTTT | CASSQEQNQPQHF
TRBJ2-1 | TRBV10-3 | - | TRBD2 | TGTGCCATCGCCGGGACTAGCGGGAGTAACAATGAGCAGTTCTTC | CAIAGTSGSNNEQFF
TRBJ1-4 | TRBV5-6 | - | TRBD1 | TGTGCCAGCAGCTTCAGACAGGGACAGGGTGAAAAACTGTTTTTT | CASSFRQGQGEKLFF
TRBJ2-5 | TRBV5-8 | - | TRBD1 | TGTGCCAGCAGCCGCCGGACAGGGGGCGAGACCCAGTACTTC | CASSRRTGGETQYF
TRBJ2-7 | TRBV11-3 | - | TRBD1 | TGTGCCAGCAGCTTAGGGGACAGGGCCCGGGAGCAGTACTTC | CASSLGDRAREQYF
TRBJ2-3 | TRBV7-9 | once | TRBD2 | TGTGCCAGCAGCTTAGCGGGACTAGCGGGAGGGCCAAGCACAGATACGCAGTATTTT | CASSLAGLAGGPSTDTQYF
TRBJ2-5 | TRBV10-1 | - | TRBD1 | TGCGCCAGCAGAGCCGGGACAGGGGACGGGGAGACCCAGTACTTC | CASRAGTGDGETQYF
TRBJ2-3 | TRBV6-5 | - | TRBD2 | TGTGCCAGCAGGCCTAGCGGTGTAACAGATACGCAGTATTTT | CASRPSGVTDTQYF
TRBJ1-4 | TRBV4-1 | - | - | TGCGCCAGCAGCCAAGCACCGAGGGCCGGGGGTGAAAAACTGTTTTTT | CASSQAPRAGGEKLFF
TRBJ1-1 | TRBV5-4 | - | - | TGTGCCAGCAGCATCGATAACACTGAAGCTTTCTTT | CASSIDNTEAFF
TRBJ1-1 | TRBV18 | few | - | TGTGCCAGCTCACCACCGAAGAACACTGAAGCTTTCTTT | CASSPPKNTEAFF
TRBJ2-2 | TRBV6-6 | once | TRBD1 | TGTGCCAGCAGTTTTAAACAGGGGGCCGGGACCGGGGAGCTGTTTTTT | CASSFKQGAGTGELFF
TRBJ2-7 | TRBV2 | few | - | TGTGCCAGCAGTGGTGGCACTAGTCGTCTCGAGCAGTACTTC | CASSGGTSRLEQYF
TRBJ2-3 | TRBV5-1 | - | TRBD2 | TGCGCCAGCAGCTTCGGACTAGAAGCCGATACGCAGTATTTT | CASSFGLEADTQYF
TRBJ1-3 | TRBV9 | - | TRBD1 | TGTGCCAGCAGCGTACGCCAGGGGGGGGACAGTCCCTCCGGAAACACCATATATTTT | CASSVRQGGDSPSGNTIYF
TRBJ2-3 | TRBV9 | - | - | TGTGCCAGCAGCGTAGGAGTGACCATCGGAGCTGATACGCAGTATTTT | CASSVGVTIGADTQYF
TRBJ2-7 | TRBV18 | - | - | TGTGCCAGCTCGCTATCAGACCAATACGAGCAGTACTTC | CASSLSDQYEQYF
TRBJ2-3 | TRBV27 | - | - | TGTGCCAGCAGAACTAGCACAGATACGCAGTATTTT | CASRTSTDTQYF
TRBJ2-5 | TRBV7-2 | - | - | TGTGCCAGCAGCTTGTTTTCGGAGACCCAGTACTTC | CASSLFSETQYF
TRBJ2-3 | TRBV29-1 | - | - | TGCAGCGTTGATCGGGGGGCCACAGATACGCAGTATTTT | CSVDRGATDTQYF
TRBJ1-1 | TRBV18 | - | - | TGTGCCAGCTCATCCATGGGGGCTGAAGCTTTCTTT | CASSSMGAEAFF
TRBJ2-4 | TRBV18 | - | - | TGTGCCAGCTCACCACCGGACCAGGGACCCAAAAACATTCAGTACTTC | CASSPPDQGPKNIQYF
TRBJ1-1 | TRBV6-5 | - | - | TGTGCCAGCAGCTCGGGGAGGACTGAAGCTTTCTTT | CASSSGRTEAFF
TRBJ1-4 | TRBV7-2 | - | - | TGTGCCAGCAGCTTAGTGTCAGCTGAAAAACTGTTTTTT | CASSLVSAEKLFF
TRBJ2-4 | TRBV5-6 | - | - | TGTGCCAGCAGCTTGGAACGGCTAGCCAAAAACATTCAGTACTTC | CASSLERLAKNIQYF
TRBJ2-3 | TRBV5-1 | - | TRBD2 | TGCGCCAGCAGCGTGGGGACTAGCGGGGGGTTGACAGATACGCAGTATTTT | CASSVGTSGGLTDTQYF